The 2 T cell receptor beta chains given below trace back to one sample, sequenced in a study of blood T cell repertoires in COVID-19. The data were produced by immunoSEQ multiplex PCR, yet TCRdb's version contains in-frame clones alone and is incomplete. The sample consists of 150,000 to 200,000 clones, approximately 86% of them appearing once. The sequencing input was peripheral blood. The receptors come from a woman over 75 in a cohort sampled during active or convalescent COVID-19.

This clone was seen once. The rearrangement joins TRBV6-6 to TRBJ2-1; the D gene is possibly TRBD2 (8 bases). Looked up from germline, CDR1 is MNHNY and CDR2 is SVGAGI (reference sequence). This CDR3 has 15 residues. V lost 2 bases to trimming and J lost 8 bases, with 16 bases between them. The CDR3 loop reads CASSYVREGADEQFF. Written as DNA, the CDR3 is TGTGCCAGCAGTTACGTTCGGGAGGGGGCAGATGAGCAGTTCTTC.

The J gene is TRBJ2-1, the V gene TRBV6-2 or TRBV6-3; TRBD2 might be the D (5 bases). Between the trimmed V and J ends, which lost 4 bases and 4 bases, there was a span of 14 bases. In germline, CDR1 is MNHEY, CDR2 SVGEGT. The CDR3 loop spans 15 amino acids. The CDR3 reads CASSSLAGAYNEQFF. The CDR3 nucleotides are TGTGCCAGCAGTTCTCTTGCGGGTGCATACAATGAGCAGTTCTTC.